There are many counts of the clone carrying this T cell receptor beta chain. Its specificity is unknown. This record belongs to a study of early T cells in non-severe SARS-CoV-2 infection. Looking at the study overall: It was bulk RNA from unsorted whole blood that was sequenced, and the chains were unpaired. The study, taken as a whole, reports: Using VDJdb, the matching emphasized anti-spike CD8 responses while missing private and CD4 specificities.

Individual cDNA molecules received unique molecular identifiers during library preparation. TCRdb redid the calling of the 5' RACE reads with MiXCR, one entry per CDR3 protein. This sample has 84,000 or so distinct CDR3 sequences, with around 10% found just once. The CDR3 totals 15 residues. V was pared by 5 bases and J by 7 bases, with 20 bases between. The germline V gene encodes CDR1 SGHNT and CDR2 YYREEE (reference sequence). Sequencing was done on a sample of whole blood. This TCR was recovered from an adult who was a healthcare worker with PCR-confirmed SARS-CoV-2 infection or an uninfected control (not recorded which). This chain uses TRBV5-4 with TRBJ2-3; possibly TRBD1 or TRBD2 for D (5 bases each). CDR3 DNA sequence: TGTGCCAGCAGGCATAGAGGGACCGCACCGTATACGCAGTATTTT. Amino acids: CASRHRGTAPYTQYF.